Each of the 17 T cell receptor beta chains below was sequenced from the same sample in a study of CD8 T cells in Susac syndrome. The RNA, about 0.45 to 1 ug, was put through reverse transcription using random hexamers. TCRdb recomputed calls from the immunoSEQ multiplex PCR reads with MiXCR, one row per CDR3 protein. The sample includes under 250,000 distinct CDR3 sequences, about 93% seen only once; the top ten take around 0.067%. The sample was CD4+ T cells from PBMCs. These receptor sequences come from a human donor with multiple sclerosis.

V and J are TRBV7-9 and TRBJ2-1; 7 bases agree with TRBD2. CDR1 and CDR2 from the germline V gene are SEHNR and FQNEAQ (reference sequence). There are 17 residues in the CDR3. V trimming: 5 bases; J trimming: 5 bases; junction bases outside the gene matches: 15. The CDR3 DNA is TGTGCCAGCAGCCTAACGGGGGTCGGGAGGATTCACAATGAGCAGTTCTTC. Translating it yields CASSLTGVGRIHNEQFF.

CDR3 nucleotide sequence: TGTGCCAGTAGTATTGGGGGGACAGGGGGCTTTGGAGAGACCCAGTACTTC. The encoded protein is CASSIGGTGGFGETQYF. This chain connects TRBV19 to TRBJ2-5, with 12 bases fitting TRBD1. The CDR3 consists of 17 residues. The V gene's germline CDR1 is LNHDA and CDR2 SQIVND (reference sequence). After removal of 3 bases from V and 4 bases from J, the junction contained 9 bases not matched to a gene.

The chain links TRBV2 to TRBJ2-5; 12 bases are shared with TRBD2. The CDR3 sequence is 16 residues long. Per germline, CDR1 SNHLY and CDR2 FYNNEI. V shed 7 bases, J shed 1 base, and the junction held 7 bases outside the gene matches. The CDR3 DNA follows: TGTGCCAGCACCCACCGACTAGCGGGGGTCCAAGAGACCCAGTACTTC. Translation: CASTHRLAGVQETQYF.

The rearrangement uses TRBV30 and TRBJ1-6; unclear D gene. V lost 0 bases and J lost 12, with 12 bases in between. The germline CDR1 and CDR2 sequences are GTSNPN and SVGIG (reference sequence). The CDR3 contains 13 residues. The CDR3 sequence: CAWSVGLVLPLHF. In DNA, the CDR3 is TGTGCCTGGAGTGTAGGGCTGGTTTTACCCCTCCACTTT.

The CDR3 protein is CASSQGTNTEAFF. The CDR3 DNA reads TGTGCCAGCAGCCAGGGGACGAACACTGAAGCTTTCTTT. The J gene is TRBJ1-1, the V gene TRBV3-1, with D possibly TRBD1 on 5 matching bases. Germline loops: CDR1 LGHDT, CDR2 YNNKEL (reference sequence). This CDR3 has 13 amino acids. V shed 3 bases and J shed 1 base, with 6 bases lying between them.

V is TRBV5-1 and J is TRBJ1-6; tentatively, D is TRBD1 (6 bases). Looked up from germline, CDR1 is SGHRS and CDR2 is YFSETQ. The CDR3 runs to 14 residues. V was pared by 2 bases and J by 8 bases, with 11 bases between. The CDR3 region is CASSLGQKDSPLHF. In nucleotides, the CDR3 is TGCGCCAGCAGCTTAGGACAGAAGGATTCACCCCTCCACTTT.

The J gene is TRBJ2-5, the V gene TRBV9; no firm D call. The CDR3 is 13 amino acids. Germline lookup yields CDR1 SGDLS and CDR2 YYNGEE. The V end lost 2 bases, the J end lost 7 bases, and 12 bases lay between the germline ends. The CDR3 sequence is CASSVAEAWTQYF. CDR3 sequence (DNA): TGTGCCAGCAGCGTCGCCGAGGCATGGACCCAGTACTTC. The variable domain in full, completed from reference TRBV9 and TRBJ2-5, reads DSGVTQTPKHLITATGQRVTLRCSPRSGDLSVYWYQQSLDQGLQFLIQYYNGEERAKGNILERFSAQQFPDLHSELNLSSLELGDSALYFCASSVAEAWTQYFGPGTRLLVL.

V and J are TRBV20-1 and TRBJ1-6, with D possibly matching TRBD1 (5 bases). CDR3 length: 13 amino acids. Germline V gene sequence: CDR1 DFQATT, CDR2 SNEGSKA (reference sequence). Trimming took 3 bases from V and 6 from J, leaving 9 bases between them. The CDR3 nucleotides are TGCAGTGCTAGTAGGGACGCTAATTCACCCCTCCACTTT. It specifies CSASRDANSPLHF.

J is TRBJ2-7 and V is TRBV30; a possible D gene is TRBD1 (6 bases). This CDR3 spans 13 amino acids. CDR1 is GTSNPN and CDR2 is SVGIG in the germline V gene (reference sequence). V gave up 2 bases and J gave up 1 base, with 9 bases separating them. The CDR3 DNA reads TGTGCCTGGAGTCCGGGACAATCCTACGAGCAGTACGTC. Its protein product is CAWSPGQSYEQYV.

The chain uses TRBV19 and TRBJ2-1; 9 nucleotides match TRBD2. Per germline, CDR1 LNHDA and CDR2 SQIVND (reference sequence). V trimming: 6 bases; J trimming: 6 bases; junction bases outside the gene matches: 6. The CDR3 is 14 amino acids. CDR3 protein: CASSPLAGLNEQFF. The CDR3 DNA sequence: TGTGCCAGTAGCCCGCTAGCGGGACTCAATGAGCAGTTCTTC.

The gene calls are TRBV14 and TRBJ2-2; D is unresolved. Germline lookup yields CDR1 SGHDN and CDR2 FVKESK. V dropped 3 bases and J dropped 3 bases, with 8 bases sitting between them. The CDR3 contains 14 residues. The CDR3 protein is CASSQAPHTGELFF. CDR3 bases: TGTGCCAGCAGCCAGGCCCCCCACACCGGGGAGCTGTTTTTT.

The rearrangement links TRBV5-1 to TRBJ2-2, with 8 bases fitting TRBD2. J lost 4 bases, V lost 4 bases, and 6 bases had no gene match. This CDR3 spans 15 amino acids. CDR1 SGHRS and CDR2 YFSETQ come from the germline V gene. This CDR3 is CASSEGTRGTGELFF. In DNA, the CDR3 is TGCGCCAGCAGCGAGGGGACTAGGGGCACCGGGGAGCTGTTTTTT.

The chain carries TRBV29-1 and TRBJ1-5; unclear D gene. The V and J ends lost 4 bases and 4 bases respectively, with 14 bases between them. Germline lookup yields CDR1 SQVTM and CDR2 ANQGSEA. This CDR3 has 14 residues. CDR3 DNA: TGCAGCGTTGTCATGGGTTGGGGAAATCAGCCCCAGCATTTT. The encoded protein is CSVVMGWGNQPQHF. The full variable domain, completed using reference TRBV29-1 and TRBJ1-5, is SAVISQKPSRDICQRGTSLTIQCQVDSQVTMMFWYRQQPGQSLTLIATANQGSEATYESGFVIDKFPISRPNLTFSTLTVSNMSPEDSSIYLCSVVMGWGNQPQHFGDGTRLSIL.

The V and J genes are TRBV5-1 and TRBJ2-1; D might be TRBD2 (5 bases). V lost 0 bases, J lost 7 bases, and 11 bases lay in between. The CDR3 has 14 amino acids. Germline values: CDR1 SGHRS, CDR2 YFSETQ. Here the CDR3 DNA reads TGCGCCAGCAGCTTGGTGCCGGGGTCTAATGAGCAGTTCTTC. Residues: CASSLVPGSNEQFF.

This chain connects TRBV4-1 to TRBJ2-4; 8 bases map to TRBD1. The V gene's germline CDR1 is MGHRA and CDR2 YSYEKL. The ends lost 2 bases at V and 7 bases at J; junction bases unmatched: 4. The CDR3 has 14 amino acids. The CDR3 sequence: CASSQTTGVNIQYF. CDR3 in DNA: TGCGCCAGCAGCCAAACGACAGGGGTGAACATTCAGTACTTC.

The chain recombines TRBV2 with TRBJ2-2; TRBD1 or TRBD2 may be the D gene (6 bases each). Germline V lookup: CDR1 SNHLY, CDR2 FYNNEI. V lost 3 bases, J lost 6 bases, and 14 bases lay in between. This CDR3 is 15 amino acids long. The DNA of the CDR3 is TGTGCCAGCAGTGAGGGGGGCGCGGAGGCCGGGGAGCTGTTTTTT. This gives the protein CASSEGGAEAGELFF.

The chain joins TRBV4-1 to TRBJ1-3; 8 nucleotides agree with TRBD1. CDR1 and CDR2 from the germline V gene are MGHRA and YSYEKL. V dropped 1 base and J dropped 4; count of bases not matched to a gene: 3. CDR3 length equals 15 residues. The CDR3 DNA follows: TGCGCCAGCAGCCAAGTCGGGACAGGCGGAAACACCATATATTTT. This gives the protein CASSQVGTGGNTIYF.